The next 21 T cell receptor beta chains were all read from a single sample in a study of blood T cell repertoires in COVID-19. Profiled with immunoSEQ multiplex PCR; TCRdb holds only in-frame clones, not every one. The table lists 140,000 or so clones, around three quarters of them singletons. The source material was peripheral blood. The source of these receptors is a man aged 55 to 70 with acute or convalescent COVID-19.

The V and J genes are TRBV7-6 and TRBJ2-7; 11 bases are shared with TRBD2. Trimming cost V 5 bases and J 7 bases; bases outside gene matches: 13. Germline V gene sequence: CDR1 SGHVS, CDR2 FNYEAQ. This CDR3 spans 16 amino acids. The CDR3 nucleotides read TGTGCCAGCAGCCTAAACCCTTTAGCGGGAGGGGGGGAGCAGTACTTC. Amino acid sequence: CASSLNPLAGGGEQYF.

The chain joins TRBV5-4 to TRBJ2-3; 8 bases line up with TRBD2. V was clipped by 3 bases and J by 6 bases; unmatched bases: 12. Germline CDR1 reads SGHNT; CDR2 reads YYREEE (reference sequence). The CDR3 has 16 amino acids. DNA of the CDR3: TGTGCCAGCAGCTCTCGAGCGGGAGTGGGGAGGGATACGCAGTATTTT. Translating it yields CASSSRAGVGRDTQYF.

J is TRBJ2-1 and V is TRBV11-2; TRBD1 matches 10 bases. CDR1 and CDR2 from the germline V gene are SGHAT and FQNNGV. V trimming: 1 base; J trimming: 6 bases; junction bases outside the gene matches: 9. There are 17 residues in the CDR3. CDR3 bases: TGTGCCAGCAGCTTAGGGAGAGGGACAGGGGTGGGCAATGAGCAGTTCTTC. Protein product: CASSLGRGTGVGNEQFF.

The chain combines TRBV29-1 with TRBJ1-1; 7 bases fit TRBD1. The length of the CDR3 is 13 residues. J gave up 4 bases and V 4 bases, and 6 bases lay outside the gene matches. Per the germline V gene, CDR1 is SQVTM and CDR2 is ANQGSEA. DNA of the CDR3: TGCAGCGTTGGACAGGGTTGGGGCACTGAAGCTTTCTTT. Amino acid sequence: CSVGQGWGTEAFF.

A few counts support this clone. The chain employs TRBV4-1 and TRBJ2-2; 9 positions match TRBD2. V shed 1 base and J 6 bases; nucleotides not matched to a gene: 6. CDR1 MGHRA and CDR2 YSYEKL come from the germline V gene. The CDR3 extends over 16 amino acids. The CDR3 spells CASSQGDSGRAGELFF. CDR3 in DNA: TGCGCCAGCAGCCAAGGGGATAGCGGGAGAGCCGGGGAGCTGTTTTTT.

This chain connects TRBV5-1 to TRBJ1-3; perhaps TRBD1 as D (6 bases). Trimming took off 4 bases at V and 1 base at J, with 9 bases between the two ends. The length of the CDR3 is 14 residues. Per germline, CDR1 SGHRS and CDR2 YFSETQ. CDR3 nucleotides: TGCGCCAGCAGCCAGAGGGGGTCTGGAAACACCATATATTTT. The encoded protein is CASSQRGSGNTIYF.

This chain uses TRBV29-1 with TRBJ2-3, with TRBD2 identical over 9 bases. The CDR3 contains 14 residues. The V and J ends lost 4 bases and 1 base, in that order; junction bases with no gene match: 3. CDR1 is SQVTM, CDR2 ANQGSEA, per germline. The CDR3, as DNA: TGCAGCGTTGTCTCTAGCGGGGGCACAGATACGCAGTATTTT. It yields the protein CSVVSSGGTDTQYF.

The rearrangement links TRBV11-2 to TRBJ2-7; D remains unclear. Between the trimmed V and J ends, which lost 5 bases and 4 bases, there was a span of 12 bases. The germline CDR1 and CDR2 sequences are SGHAT and FQNNGV. This CDR3 is built from 13 residues. CDR3: CASSRSVPYEQYF. DNA of the CDR3: TGTGCCAGCAGCCGCAGCGTCCCTTACGAGCAGTACTTC.

CDR3 residues: CASSWRTSGSTDTQYF. The CDR3 DNA reads as TGTGCCAGCAGCTGGAGGACTAGCGGAAGCACAGATACGCAGTATTTT. The chain recombines TRBV7-8 with TRBJ2-3; 10 positions agree with TRBD2. The CDR3 sequence is 16 residues long. Germline CDR1 is SGHVS and CDR2 is FQNEAQ. Germline trimming cut 4 bases from V and 0 bases from J; bases unmatched to any gene: 4.

J is TRBJ2-7 and V is TRBV27; 9 bases line up with TRBD2. The germline CDR1 and CDR2 sequences are MNHEY and SMNVEV (reference sequence). This CDR3 has 15 amino acids. Trimming removed 5 bases from V and 2 bases from J; junction bases left unmatched: 7. The CDR3 sequence: CASSAILAGPYEQYF. In DNA form, the CDR3 reads TGTGCCAGCAGTGCAATACTAGCGGGCCCCTACGAGCAGTACTTC.

V gene TRBV6-6 combines with J gene TRBJ2-1; D perhaps matches TRBD2 (6 bases). In germline, CDR1 is MNHNY, CDR2 SVGAGI (reference sequence). The CDR3 runs to 16 residues. Trimming took off 2 bases at V and 6 bases at J, with 17 bases between the two ends. The CDR3 coding sequence is TGTGCCAGCAGTTACGGAGGGCCGCGGCAGCGCAATGAGCAGTTCTTC. Translating it yields CASSYGGPRQRNEQFF.

On this clone: The same CDR3 can be traced to other DNA sequences in this sample. As DNA, the CDR3 is TGTGCCAGCTCACCACAGGGACAGCAAGAGACCCAGTACTTC. Its translation: CASSPQGQQETQYF. The chain has TRBV18 and TRBJ2-5, with TRBD1 matching over 7 bases. The germline V gene has CDR1 KGHSH and CDR2 LQKENI. With 1 base clipped from V and 2 bases from J, the junction kept 1 base outside the gene matches. This CDR3 region has 14 residues.

The chain combines TRBV10-1 with TRBJ2-1; no clear D gene. The CDR3 extends over 13 amino acids. The ends were cut back, 4 bases at V and 3 bases at J, with 7 bases in the middle. Per germline, CDR1 WNHNN and CDR2 SYGVQD (reference sequence). The CDR3 reads CASSAQVYNEQFF. CDR3 nucleotides: TGCGCCAGCAGTGCCCAGGTCTACAATGAGCAGTTCTTC.

This clone was observed a few times. In the same sample, other DNA sequences code for this CDR3. The gene calls are TRBV27 and TRBJ2-1; 12 nucleotides line up with TRBD2. The CDR3 totals 17 residues. The germline V gene encodes CDR1 MNHEY and CDR2 SMNVEV (reference sequence). V dropped 3 bases and J dropped 0; count of bases not matched to a gene: 3. The CDR3 sequence: CASSLGGLAGSYNEQFF. CDR3 DNA: TGTGCCAGCAGTTTGGGGGGACTAGCGGGCTCCTACAATGAGCAGTTCTTC.

The V gene is TRBV28, the J gene TRBJ2-1; 10 bases agree with TRBD2. CDR3 length: 15 amino acids. CDR1 is MDHEN, CDR2 SYDVKM, per germline. The V segment lost 6 bases and the J segment 4 bases; nucleotides outside the gene matches: 6. CDR3 nucleotides: TGTGCCAGCAGACCCATAGCGGGAGGTTACAATGAGCAGTTCTTC. Protein product: CASRPIAGGYNEQFF.

The chain uses TRBV5-1 and TRBJ2-2; 7 bases agree with TRBD2. CDR1 is SGHRS and CDR2 is YFSETQ in the germline V gene. Germline trimming cut 4 bases from V and 3 bases from J; bases unmatched to any gene: 6. This CDR3 contains 15 residues. The CDR3 sequence is CASSRRLADTGELFF. The CDR3 region has the DNA TGCGCCAGCAGCAGACGACTAGCAGACACCGGGGAGCTGTTTTTT. Full variable domain (missing parts from reference TRBV5-1 and TRBJ2-2): KAGVTQTPRYLIKTRGQQVTLSCSPISGHRSVSWYQQTPGQGLQFLFEYFSETQRNKGNFPGRFSGRQFSNSRSEMNVSTLELGDSALYLCASSRRLADTGELFFGEGSRLTVL.

The chain uses TRBV18 and TRBJ1-1; D may be TRBD1 (6 bases). The CDR3 sequence is 13 residues long. The germline gives CDR1 KGHSH, CDR2 LQKENI. V lost 11 bases to trimming and J lost 1 base, with 14 bases between them. The CDR3 DNA reads as TGTGCCTCACGTGGGGGCACGAACACTGAAGCTTTCTTT. Translation gives CASRGGTNTEAFF.

The CDR3 bases are TGTGCCAGCTCACCACAGGGGGCGCAGGGGGGTGAGCAGTTCTTC. Translated: CASSPQGAQGGEQFF. The J gene is TRBJ2-1, the V gene TRBV18, with D possibly being TRBD1 (7 bases). The CDR3 contains 15 residues. Trimming took 1 base from V and 9 from J, leaving 16 bases between them. Per germline, CDR1 KGHSH and CDR2 LQKENI.

This clone was seen just once. The rearrangement links TRBV12-3 or TRBV12-4 to TRBJ2-7; possible D gene TRBD1, 6 bases. V was cut by 6 bases and J by 4 bases, with 13 bases left in between. This CDR3 is built from 13 residues. In nucleotides, the CDR3 is TGTGCCAGCAGCCGTTTACAGGGTTACGAGCAGTACTTC. This encodes CASSRLQGYEQYF.

The rearrangement uses TRBV29-1 and TRBJ1-2; D ambiguous. Germline CDR1 SQVTM, CDR2 ANQGSEA. This CDR3 comprises 12 residues. V lost 4 bases, J lost 4 bases, and 10 bases lay in between. CDR3 sequence (DNA): TGCAGCGTTGCTGGGCAGACCTATGGCTACACCTTC. It translates to CSVAGQTYGYTF.

This clone was counted only a few times. The chain joins TRBV18 to TRBJ2-7; possibly TRBD1 for D (6 bases). From germline, CDR1 is KGHSH and CDR2 LQKENI. With 4 bases removed from V and 3 bases from J, the gap between germline ends came to 10 bases. This CDR3 is built from 13 residues. The CDR3 spells CASSLSDSYEQYF. CDR3 nucleotides: TGTGCCAGCTCACTCTCGGACAGCTACGAGCAGTACTTC.